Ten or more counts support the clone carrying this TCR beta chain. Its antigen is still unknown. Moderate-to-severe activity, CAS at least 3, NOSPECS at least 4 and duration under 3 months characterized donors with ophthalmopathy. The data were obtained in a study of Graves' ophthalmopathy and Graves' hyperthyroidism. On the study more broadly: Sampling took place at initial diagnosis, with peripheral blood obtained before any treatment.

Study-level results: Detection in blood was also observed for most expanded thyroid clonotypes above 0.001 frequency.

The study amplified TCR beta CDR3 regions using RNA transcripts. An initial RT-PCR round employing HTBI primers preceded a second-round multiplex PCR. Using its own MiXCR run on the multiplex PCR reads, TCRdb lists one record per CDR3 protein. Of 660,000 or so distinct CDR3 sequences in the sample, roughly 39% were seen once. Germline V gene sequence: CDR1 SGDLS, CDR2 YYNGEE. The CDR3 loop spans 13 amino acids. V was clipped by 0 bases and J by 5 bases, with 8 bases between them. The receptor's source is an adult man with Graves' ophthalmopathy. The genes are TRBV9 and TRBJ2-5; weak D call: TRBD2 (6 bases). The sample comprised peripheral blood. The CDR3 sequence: CASSVAGAETQYF. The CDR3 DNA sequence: TGTGCCAGCAGCGTAGCGGGAGCGGAGACCCAGTACTTC.